This T cell receptor beta chain was profiled in a study of regulatory T cells in long-lasting Graves disease. Overall study findings and caveats: Analysis covered peripheral blood alone, not thyroid tissue.

The germline V gene has CDR1 MDHEN and CDR2 SYDVKM. The CDR3 runs 15 residues. With respect to this clonotype: Its matching antigen is unknown. A much larger clone lies a single base off, so this may be a read error.

Library construction for TCR beta used iRepertoire HTBI primers and Arm-PCR of CDR3 regions. In TCRdb, the multiplex PCR reads were re-called with MiXCR into one record per CDR3 protein. The data contain some 430,000 distinct CDR3 sequences, under 25% of them singletons. Time point indicated: persistent/refractory GD, antithyroid drugs over 5 years with positive TRAb. Extracted RNA from PBMCs served as the source of the TCR library. Diagnosing Graves' disease relied on the American Thyroid Association guidelines. The peripheral blood volume drawn was approximately 9.5 milliliters, and it was collected into EDTA tubes.

The receptor was isolated from a female donor with Graves disease. The chain couples TRBV28 to TRBJ1-5, with a tentative D call TRBD1 (6 bases). The sequencing here drew on peripheral blood mononuclear cells (PBMCs), taken when the disease was refractory, from a patient treated with antithyroid drugs. The CDR3 reads CTSSPVTGYNQPQHF. The DNA for the CDR3 is TGTACCAGCAGCCCCGTGACAGGCTATAATCAGCCCCAGCATTTT. Full variable domain (outside the CDR3, taken from reference TRBV28 and TRBJ1-5): DVKVTQSSRYLVKRTGEKVFLECVQDMDHENMFWYRQDPGLGLRLIYFSYDVKMKEKGDIPEGYSVSREKKERFSLILESASTNQTSMYLCTSSPVTGYNQPQHFGDGTRLSIL.